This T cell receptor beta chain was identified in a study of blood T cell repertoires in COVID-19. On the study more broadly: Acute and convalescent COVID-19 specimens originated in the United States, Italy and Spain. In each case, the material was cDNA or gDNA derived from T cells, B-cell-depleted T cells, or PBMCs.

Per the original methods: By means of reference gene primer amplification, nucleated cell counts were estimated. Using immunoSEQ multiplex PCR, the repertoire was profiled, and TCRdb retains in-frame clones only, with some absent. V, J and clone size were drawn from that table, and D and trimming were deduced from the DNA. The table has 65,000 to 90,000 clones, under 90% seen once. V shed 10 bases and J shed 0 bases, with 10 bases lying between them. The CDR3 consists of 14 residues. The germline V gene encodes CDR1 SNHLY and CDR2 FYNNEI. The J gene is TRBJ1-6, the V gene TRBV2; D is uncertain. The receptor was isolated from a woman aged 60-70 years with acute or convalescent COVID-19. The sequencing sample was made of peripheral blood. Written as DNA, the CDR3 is TGTGCCACCACACTAGTCTCCTATAATTCACCCCTCCACTTT. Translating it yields CATTLVSYNSPLHF.